This passage covers 3 T cell receptor beta chains from one sample sequenced in a study of identical twins. TCRdb re-derived calls from the 5' RACE reads in MiXCR, one entry per CDR3 protein. The profile shows 420,000 or so distinct CDR3 sequences, around 18% of them singletons. The sample taken for sequencing was naive T cells sorted from blood. Receptors originate from a man aged 45-65 years in good health.

The rearrangement uses TRBV7-9 and TRBJ1-2; D not resolved. V gave up 0 bases and J gave up 0 bases, with 11 bases separating them. The germline gives CDR1 SEHNR, CDR2 FQNEAQ (reference sequence). The CDR3 is made up of 16 amino acids. The CDR3 DNA reads as TGTGCCAGCAGCTTAGCCGTTCACAGAGCTAACTATGGCTACACCTTC. Protein: CASSLAVHRANYGYTF. Variable domain in full (rest from reference TRBV7-9 and TRBJ1-2): DTGVSQNPRHKITKRGQNVTFRCDPISEHNRLYWYRQTLGQGPEFLTYFQNEAQLEKSRLLSDRFSAERPKGSFSTLEIQRTEQGDSAMYLCASSLAVHRANYGYTFGSGTRLTVV.

The chain is built from TRBV13 and TRBJ2-6, with D perhaps matching TRBD1 (5 bases). V lost 4 bases and J lost 2, with 15 bases in between. Germline assignment: CDR1 PRHDT and CDR2 FYEKMQ (reference sequence). The CDR3 is 17 amino acids. CDR3 bases: TGTGCCAGCAGCTCAACGAGACAGTCTACTGGGGCCAACGTCCTGACTTTC. Translated: CASSSTRQSTGANVLTF.

This clonotype was seen repeatedly, ten times or more. The chain combines TRBV15 with TRBJ1-5; D uncertain. V lost 1 base and J lost 8, with 9 bases in between. Looked up from germline, CDR1 is LNHNV and CDR2 is YYDKDF (reference sequence). The CDR3 runs 13 residues. Written as DNA, the CDR3 is TGTGCCACCAGCAGAGCCAAGGTGGAGCCCCAGCATTTT. Amino acids: CATSRAKVEPQHF.